This T cell receptor beta chain was obtained from a study of shared clonotypes between healthy human individuals. This clone was found once. Profiling relied on immunoSEQ multiplex PCR, and the TCRdb table lists in-frame clones only, not all of them. The table has hundreds of thousands of clones, 95% to 97% seen once; the top ten hold about 0.12%. Naive CD8 cells were CD45RO-negative, positively selected for CCR7, excluding terminally differentiated effector memory CD45RA+ cells. The receptor was derived from a woman younger than 45 in good health. The sequenced sample consisted of naive CD8+ T cells sorted from blood.

The CDR3 region has the DNA TGTGCCAGCAGTGAAACTCCAGGGACTTTGAACACTGAAGCTTTCTTT. Translation: CASSETPGTLNTEAFF. The rearrangement links TRBV2 to TRBJ1-1; perhaps TRBD1 as D (5 bases). V was trimmed by 2 bases and J by 0 bases, leaving 13 bases between them. The CDR3 is made up of 16 amino acids. Germline lookup yields CDR1 SNHLY and CDR2 FYNNEI.